This TCR beta chain stems from a study of cytomegalovirus exposure and HLA in healthy donors. A multiplex PCR was run with 60 Vbeta primers and 13 Jbeta primers. Here immunoSEQ multiplex PCR was the method, and the copy in TCRdb shows in-frame clones only, minus some. Altogether 150,000 to 200,000 clones are present, roughly 75% being singletons, with the ten largest covering 10% to 12%. A few counts support this clone. Its antigen is not known. Study-level results: Sequencing had likely introduced a cluster of highly shared sequence variants as an artifact. Relative to equally common others, HLA-associated TCR beta chains showed greater clonal expansion in a later analysis. In a later analysis, the majority of CMV-associated beta chains seemingly showed HLA restriction.

Trimming cost V 0 bases and J 11 bases, with 11 bases left between them. In germline, CDR1 is GTSNPN, CDR2 SVGIG (reference sequence). This CDR3 has 11 residues. The material sequenced was PBMCs. V usage is TRBV30 and J usage is TRBJ2-7, with D perhaps TRBD2 (5 bases). The receptor was derived from a man aged 18 to 29 in good health and CMV-seropositive. CDR3 in amino acids: CAWSVRGQEYF. CDR3 DNA: TGTGCCTGGAGTGTACGAGGGCAGGAGTACTTC.